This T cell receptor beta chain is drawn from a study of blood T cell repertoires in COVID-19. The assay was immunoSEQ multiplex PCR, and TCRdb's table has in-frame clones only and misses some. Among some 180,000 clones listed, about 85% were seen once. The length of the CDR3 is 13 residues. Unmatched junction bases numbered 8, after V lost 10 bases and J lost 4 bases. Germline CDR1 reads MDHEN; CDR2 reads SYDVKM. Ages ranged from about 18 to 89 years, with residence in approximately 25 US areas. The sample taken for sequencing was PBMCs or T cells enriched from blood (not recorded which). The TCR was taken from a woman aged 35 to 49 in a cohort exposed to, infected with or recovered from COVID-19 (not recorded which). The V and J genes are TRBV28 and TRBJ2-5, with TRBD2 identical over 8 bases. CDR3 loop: CATLARGGETQYF. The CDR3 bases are TGTGCCACCCTCGCCCGGGGGGGAGAGACCCAGTACTTC.